The 6 T cell receptor beta chains given below trace back to one sample, sequenced in a study of identifying expanded T cells in peripheral blood. TCRdb keeps only in-frame clones here, not all; method: immunoSEQ multiplex PCR. Among about 90,000 clones listed, approximately 85% were seen once. The sequencing input was blood. The receptors here all came from a person aged 18 to 75 in good health.

V and J are TRBV5-6 and TRBJ1-5; no clear D gene. Trimming shortened V by 0 bases and J by 2 bases, and 9 bases separated the two germline ends. The CDR3 is made up of 15 amino acids. CDR1 is SGHDT and CDR2 is YYEEEE in the germline V gene. CDR3 region: CASSLAGGGNQPQHF. CDR3 nucleotides: TGTGCCAGCAGCTTGGCTGGCGGGGGCAATCAGCCCCAGCATTTT.

This clone was picked up one time. The V and J genes are TRBV5-4 and TRBJ2-2; D may be TRBD1 (5 bases). Germline V lookup: CDR1 SGHNT, CDR2 YYREEE (reference sequence). V shed 3 bases and J shed 1 base, with 10 bases lying between them. This CDR3 is built from 15 residues. CDR3 DNA sequence: TGTGCCAGCAGCTCTTTTGACAGGAACACCGGGGAGCTGTTTTTT. Translation gives CASSSFDRNTGELFF.

V is TRBV6-1 and J is TRBJ2-2; TRBD1 agrees at 7 bases. The CDR3 sequence is 14 residues long. Germline lookup yields CDR1 MNHNS and CDR2 SASEGT. J lost 4 bases, V lost 5 bases, and 4 bases had no gene match. This CDR3 is CASSRDRVTGELFF. DNA for the CDR3: TGTGCCAGCAGTAGAGACAGGGTCACCGGGGAGCTGTTTTTT.

V gene TRBV18 combines with J gene TRBJ2-1; 9 bases map to TRBD1. CDR1 is KGHSH and CDR2 is LQKENI in the germline V gene. The CDR3 loop spans 16 amino acids. Trimming cost V 0 bases and J 7 bases; bases outside gene matches: 7. CDR3 in DNA: TGTGCCAGCTCACCACCCGTAACAGACAGGGGGAATGAGCAGTTCTTC. Translated, it gives CASSPPVTDRGNEQFF.

The chain couples TRBV7-2 to TRBJ2-7; 8 bases line up with TRBD2. Germline lookup yields CDR1 SGHTA and CDR2 FQGNSA. The trim removed 1 base at V and 3 bases at J, leaving 5 bases unmatched. The CDR3 is 15 residues long. The CDR3 spells CASSLDSLAGYEQYF. CDR3 DNA sequence: TGTGCCAGCAGCTTAGACAGTCTAGCGGGCTACGAGCAGTACTTC.

The chain carries TRBV7-8 and TRBJ2-7, with TRBD2 matching over 8 bases. Germline trimming cut 2 bases from V and 2 bases from J; bases unmatched to any gene: 5. Looked up from germline, CDR1 is SGHVS and CDR2 is FQNEAQ. The CDR3 consists of 15 residues. The CDR3 spells CASSLTTSGTYEQYF. The CDR3 coding sequence is TGTGCCAGCAGCTTAACCACTAGCGGAACCTACGAGCAGTACTTC.